This TCR beta chain was recorded in a study of cytomegalovirus exposure and HLA in healthy donors. From germline, CDR1 is SGHAT and CDR2 FQNNGV. Trimming took off 1 base at V and 3 bases at J, with 9 bases between the two ends. CDR3 length: 14 amino acids. This clone was counted only a few times. Its specificity is unknown. Study observations and caveats: Equally common other TCR beta chains were less clonally expanded than HLA-associated ones, a later analysis found. Association of a missense DCLRE1C variant with TCR beta V- and J-gene trimming was reported in a later analysis. Highest at DRB1 and lowest at HLA-C, TCR association rates differed among HLA loci in a later analysis.

The PCR made use of 60 Vbeta and 13 Jbeta primers. Method: immunoSEQ multiplex PCR; TCRdb's copy keeps in-frame clones and lacks some. The repertoire has some 180,000 clones, 77% of them found once; the top ten carry about 1.5%. This TCR came from a man younger than 35 in good health and CMV-seronegative. The specimen sequenced was PBMCs. The chain uses TRBV11-2 and TRBJ1-1; unclear D gene. CDR3 region: CASSLGFGHTEAFF. CDR3 nucleotide sequence: TGTGCCAGCAGCTTAGGCTTTGGGCACACTGAAGCTTTCTTT.